This TCR beta chain was profiled in a study of shared clonotypes between healthy human individuals. This CDR3 spans 16 amino acids. Between the trimmed V and J ends, which lost 4 bases and 0 bases, there was a span of 13 bases. The germline CDR1 and CDR2 sequences are SGHRS and YFSETQ. Clones were read by immunoSEQ multiplex PCR, and TCRdb kept only the in-frame ones, dropping some. The sample yields millions of clones, around nine tenths seen once. This TCR was recovered from a man in his late teens or twenties in good health. Sample: naive CD4+ T cells sorted from blood. Subset in this sample: CD45RA+ positively selected. The rearrangement joins TRBV5-1 to TRBJ1-4; TRBD1 is a possible D gene (6 bases). Here the CDR3 DNA reads TGCGCCAGCAGCCGTGGGACACTTGCAACTAATGAAAAACTGTTTTTT. Translation: CASSRGTLATNEKLFF.